This T cell receptor (beta chain) was recovered during a study of T cell repertoires in cytomegalovirus infection. Study-wide context: Matching HLA type and CMV infection were both indicated by public TCR beta signatures.

In TCRdb, the reads were re-called with MiXCR into one record per CDR3 protein. The sample carries roughly 760,000 distinct CDR3 sequences, 35% recorded once. V lost 4 bases, J lost 5 bases, and 17 bases stayed unmatched. Germline V gene data show CDR1 as LNHDA and CDR2 as SQIVND (reference sequence). This CDR3 region has 18 residues. Sample: PBMCs. The source is a human donor in good health (CMV status not recorded). Some clones in this sample may be carry-over from other donors' samples. The chain carries TRBV19 and TRBJ2-1; 7 bases line up with TRBD1. This CDR3 is CASSTPGQALTLNNEQFF. DNA of the CDR3: TGTGCCAGTAGTACACCTGGACAGGCCTTAACCCTCAACAATGAGCAGTTCTTC.